These T cell receptor beta chains were read from a single sample in a study of cytomegalovirus exposure and HLA in healthy donors. The table came from immunoSEQ multiplex PCR; TCRdb's copy has only in-frame clones and leaves some out. In the table there are around 78,000 clones, 55% to 75% of which are singletons. Sequencing was done on a sample of PBMCs. The receptors come from a man younger than 40 in good health and CMV-seropositive. CDR3s include the opening cysteine and the closing phenylalanine or tryptophan. A D gene is named only where the DNA matches it firmly. Rows give clone size only sometimes, using once, few, many, or a class for an expanded clone.

abundance: few; v_gene: TRBV10-3; d_gene: -; j_gene: TRBJ1-4; CDR3nt: TGTGCCACGCACGGGGATTTCGTTGAAAAACTGTTTTTT; CDR3aa: CATHGDFVEKLFF
abundance: -; v_gene: TRBV6-4; d_gene: TRBD2; j_gene: TRBJ2-3; CDR3nt: TGTGCCAGCAGTGACTCAGGGAGGGGTGCAGATACGCAGTATTTT; CDR3aa: CASSDSGRGADTQYF
abundance: once; v_gene: TRBV28; d_gene: TRBD1; j_gene: TRBJ1-5; CDR3nt: TGTGCCAGCAGTAGGGGGCTATCTAATCAACCCCAGCATTTT; CDR3aa: CASSRGLSNQPQHF
abundance: few; v_gene: TRBV27; d_gene: TRBD1; j_gene: TRBJ2-7; CDR3nt: TGTGCCAGCAGTTTGTTTGGGACAGGGATTGTCGAGCAGTACTTC; CDR3aa: CASSLFGTGIVEQYF
abundance: -; v_gene: TRBV2; d_gene: -; j_gene: TRBJ2-2; CDR3nt: TGTGCCAGCAGTCCGGACTCATACACCGGGGAGCTGTTTTTT; CDR3aa: CASSPDSYTGELFF
abundance: few; v_gene: TRBV11-2; d_gene: -; j_gene: TRBJ2-7; CDR3nt: TGTGCCAGCAGCCCAGGGCCAGCCGGACCCTTCTACGAGCAGTACTTC; CDR3aa: CASSPGPAGPFYEQYF
abundance: -; v_gene: TRBV6-4; d_gene: -; j_gene: TRBJ1-2; CDR3nt: TGTGCCAGCGCGGATGGCTACACCTTC; CDR3aa: CASADGYTF
abundance: -; v_gene: TRBV6-5; d_gene: -; j_gene: TRBJ1-3; CDR3nt: TGTGCCAGCAGCCCAAACACGCCTGGAAACACCATATATTTT; CDR3aa: CASSPNTPGNTIYF
abundance: -; v_gene: TRBV5-4; d_gene: TRBD1; j_gene: TRBJ1-3; CDR3nt: TGTGCCAGCAGCTTGGCTCCGGGACAGGGTAGTGGAAACACCATATATTTT; CDR3aa: CASSLAPGQGSGNTIYF
abundance: -; v_gene: TRBV5-1; d_gene: -; j_gene: TRBJ2-1; CDR3nt: TGCGCCAGCACGTCAGACTACAATGAGCAGTTCTTC; CDR3aa: CASTSDYNEQFF
abundance: once; v_gene: TRBV4-2; d_gene: -; j_gene: TRBJ1-4; CDR3nt: TGTGCCAGCAGCCAAGAAATCAGGCTTAATGAAAAACTGTTTTTT; CDR3aa: CASSQEIRLNEKLFF
abundance: -; v_gene: TRBV5-1; d_gene: TRBD1; j_gene: TRBJ2-2; CDR3nt: TGCGCCAGCAGCTCCTGGACAGGGGACACCGGGGAGCTGTTTTTT; CDR3aa: CASSSWTGDTGELFF
abundance: -; v_gene: TRBV19; d_gene: -; j_gene: TRBJ1-1; CDR3nt: TGTGCCAGTAGTTCTGGGACAACTAGTATCGCTGAAGCTTTCTTT; CDR3aa: CASSSGTTSIAEAFF
abundance: -; v_gene: TRBV10-3; d_gene: -; j_gene: TRBJ1-3; CDR3nt: TGTGCCATCATGACGGGACTCTCTGGAAACACCATATATTTT; CDR3aa: CAIMTGLSGNTIYF
abundance: -; v_gene: TRBV4-1; d_gene: -; j_gene: TRBJ2-3; CDR3nt: TGCGCCAGCAGCCAAGATTTTCGGGAGATGAGCACAGATACGCAGTATTTT; CDR3aa: CASSQDFREMSTDTQYF
abundance: -; v_gene: TRBV4-1; d_gene: -; j_gene: TRBJ1-1; CDR3nt: TGCGCCAGCAGCCAAGAGCCAGGCCCAGGGAGGTATAACACTGAAGCTTTCTTT; CDR3aa: CASSQEPGPGRYNTEAFF
abundance: -; v_gene: TRBV4-1; d_gene: TRBD1; j_gene: TRBJ2-3; CDR3nt: TGCGCCAGCAGCCGAGGACAGGGGCTCAACACAGATACGCAGTATTTT; CDR3aa: CASSRGQGLNTDTQYF
abundance: -; v_gene: TRBV4-2; d_gene: -; j_gene: TRBJ2-1; CDR3nt: TGTGCCAGCAGCCAAGATGGTAGTATCAATGAGCAGTTCTTC; CDR3aa: CASSQDGSINEQFF
abundance: -; v_gene: TRBV7-6; d_gene: -; j_gene: TRBJ1-5; CDR3nt: TGTGCCAGCAGCCCTAGTTTGATGAAAAGGAGCAATCAGCCCCAGCATTTT; CDR3aa: CASSPSLMKRSNQPQHF
abundance: once; v_gene: TRBV7-6; d_gene: TRBD1; j_gene: TRBJ2-2; CDR3nt: TGTGCCAGCAGCAAACCACGTGGGACAGGGGGCGAGCGGGGCACCGGGGAGCTGTTTTTT; CDR3aa: CASSKPRGTGGERGTGELFF
abundance: -; v_gene: TRBV28; d_gene: -; j_gene: TRBJ2-1; CDR3nt: TGTGCCAGCAGTACTAAATCTCCCCCCCAGCAGTTCTTC; CDR3aa: CASSTKSPPQQFF
abundance: once; v_gene: TRBV6-6; d_gene: -; j_gene: TRBJ1-1; CDR3nt: TGTGCCAGCAGTTACGGGGGGGTAAACACTGAAGCTTTCTTT; CDR3aa: CASSYGGVNTEAFF
abundance: few; v_gene: TRBV10-3; d_gene: -; j_gene: TRBJ1-1; CDR3nt: TGTGCCATCAGTGAGTCGTTTAGCACTGAAGCTTTCTTT; CDR3aa: CAISESFSTEAFF
abundance: -; v_gene: TRBV9; d_gene: TRBD2; j_gene: TRBJ2-1; CDR3nt: TGTGCCAGCAGCCTCGAGGGGCGCGGGGGGGCGAATGAGCAGTTCTTC; CDR3aa: CASSLEGRGGANEQFF
abundance: -; v_gene: TRBV5-1; d_gene: -; j_gene: TRBJ1-1; CDR3nt: TGCGCCAGCAGCTTGGCCGGCGGGGGCGGCATGAACACTGAAGCTTTCTTT; CDR3aa: CASSLAGGGGMNTEAFF
abundance: few; v_gene: TRBV25-1; d_gene: -; j_gene: TRBJ1-2; CDR3nt: TGTGCCAGCAGTGAACCGGGGGACTATGGCTACACCTTC; CDR3aa: CASSEPGDYGYTF
abundance: once; v_gene: TRBV29-1; d_gene: -; j_gene: TRBJ1-1; CDR3nt: TGCAGCGTCCTCAACACTGAAGCTTTCTTT; CDR3aa: CSVLNTEAFF
abundance: -; v_gene: TRBV19; d_gene: -; j_gene: TRBJ1-2; CDR3nt: TGTGCCAGTAGCAACGACAGGTGGGGCTACACCTTC; CDR3aa: CASSNDRWGYTF
abundance: -; v_gene: TRBV4-3; d_gene: -; j_gene: TRBJ1-5; CDR3nt: TGCGCCAGCAGCTTACATGAAGATCAGCCCCAGCATTTT; CDR3aa: CASSLHEDQPQHF
abundance: -; v_gene: TRBV11-2; d_gene: -; j_gene: TRBJ1-2; CDR3nt: TGTGCCAGCAGCTTAGATGTCGCGGACACTTATGGCTACACCTTC; CDR3aa: CASSLDVADTYGYTF
abundance: -; v_gene: TRBV7-3; d_gene: -; j_gene: TRBJ1-1; CDR3nt: TGTGCCAGCAGCTTAAAGGGGGTGGGGAACACTGAAGCTTTCTTT; CDR3aa: CASSLKGVGNTEAFF
abundance: -; v_gene: TRBV28; d_gene: -; j_gene: TRBJ1-4; CDR3nt: TGTGCCAGCGGGGAGGGGACTAATGAAAAACTGTTTTTT; CDR3aa: CASGEGTNEKLFF
abundance: -; v_gene: TRBV7-2; d_gene: -; j_gene: TRBJ1-2; CDR3nt: TGTGCCAGCAGCACTGGCGGACAAGACGGCTACACCTTC; CDR3aa: CASSTGGQDGYTF
abundance: -; v_gene: TRBV5-1; d_gene: -; j_gene: TRBJ2-3; CDR3nt: TGCGCCAGCAGCTTGGAGGCGCGGCCTAGCACAGATACGCAGTATTTT; CDR3aa: CASSLEARPSTDTQYF
abundance: -; v_gene: TRBV2; d_gene: TRBD1; j_gene: TRBJ2-1; CDR3nt: TGTGCCAGCAGAACCTTCGGGACAGGGGCCTACAATGAGCAGTTCTTC; CDR3aa: CASRTFGTGAYNEQFF
abundance: once; v_gene: TRBV2; d_gene: -; j_gene: TRBJ1-5; CDR3nt: TGTGCCAGCAGTGTAGGGGAGGGTCAGCCCCAGCATTTT; CDR3aa: CASSVGEGQPQHF
abundance: -; v_gene: TRBV7-2; d_gene: TRBD2; j_gene: TRBJ2-1; CDR3nt: TGTGCCAGCAGCTTAGTCGGGACTAGCGGGAGCTCCTACAATGAGCAGTTCTTC; CDR3aa: CASSLVGTSGSSYNEQFF
abundance: -; v_gene: TRBV7-9; d_gene: -; j_gene: TRBJ2-3; CDR3nt: TGTGCCAGCAGCCCTATCACAGATACGCAGTATTTT; CDR3aa: CASSPITDTQYF
abundance: once; v_gene: TRBV30; d_gene: TRBD1; j_gene: TRBJ1-1; CDR3nt: TGTGCCTGGGGCAGGGGGCTAGCTTTCTTT; CDR3aa: CAWGRGLAFF
abundance: few; v_gene: TRBV4-2; d_gene: -; j_gene: TRBJ2-5; CDR3nt: TGTGCCAGCAGCCTGGTCGGCCAAGAGACCCAGTACTTC; CDR3aa: CASSLVGQETQYF
abundance: -; v_gene: TRBV7-9; d_gene: TRBD1; j_gene: TRBJ1-1; CDR3nt: TGTGCCAGCAGCGAACCGACAGGGGCGAACACTGAAGCTTTCTTT; CDR3aa: CASSEPTGANTEAFF
abundance: once; v_gene: TRBV4-1; d_gene: -; j_gene: TRBJ1-2; CDR3nt: TGCGCCAGCAGCCAAGTGGAGGGGACTAACTATGGCTACACCTTC; CDR3aa: CASSQVEGTNYGYTF
abundance: once; v_gene: TRBV9; d_gene: -; j_gene: TRBJ2-1; CDR3nt: TGTGCCAGCAGCGTAGAAGGAGGGCGGGACAATGAGCAGTTCTTC; CDR3aa: CASSVEGGRDNEQFF
abundance: -; v_gene: TRBV6-6; d_gene: -; j_gene: TRBJ1-4; CDR3nt: TGTGCCAGCAGTTTCCGACAGGTAGAACTGTTTTTT; CDR3aa: CASSFRQVELFF
abundance: once; v_gene: TRBV9; d_gene: TRBD2; j_gene: TRBJ2-1; CDR3nt: TGTGCCAGCAGCGTAGCACTAGCGGACGCCTGGGGGGAGCAGTTCTTC; CDR3aa: CASSVALADAWGEQFF
abundance: -; v_gene: TRBV6-4; d_gene: TRBD2; j_gene: TRBJ2-3; CDR3nt: TGTGCCAGCAGTGGAGCTAGCGGGGGCTCAGATACGCAGTATTTT; CDR3aa: CASSGASGGSDTQYF
abundance: -; v_gene: TRBV5-1; d_gene: -; j_gene: TRBJ2-7; CDR3nt: TGCGCCAGCAGCTTAAATCAGGTGGCCGAGCAGTACTTC; CDR3aa: CASSLNQVAEQYF
abundance: -; v_gene: TRBV6-1; d_gene: -; j_gene: TRBJ1-1; CDR3nt: TGTGCCAGCAGTGGATACAGGAAGAACACTGAAGCTTTCTTT; CDR3aa: CASSGYRKNTEAFF
abundance: -; v_gene: TRBV28; d_gene: TRBD1; j_gene: TRBJ1-2; CDR3nt: TGTGCCAGCAGCTGGGGGGACAGGGTGGGTAACTATGGCTACACCTTC; CDR3aa: CASSWGDRVGNYGYTF
abundance: -; v_gene: TRBV30; d_gene: -; j_gene: TRBJ2-7; CDR3nt: TGTGCCTGGAGTGTAAACAGGGTACTCTACGAGCAGTACTTC; CDR3aa: CAWSVNRVLYEQYF
abundance: -; v_gene: TRBV30; d_gene: TRBD1; j_gene: TRBJ1-6; CDR3nt: TGTGCCTGGAGTGGCGGGACAGATAATTCACCCCTCCACTTT; CDR3aa: CAWSGGTDNSPLHF
abundance: -; v_gene: TRBV7-9; d_gene: -; j_gene: TRBJ2-6; CDR3nt: TGTGCCAGCAGTGGACAGAACTCTGGGGCCAACGTCCTGACTTTC; CDR3aa: CASSGQNSGANVLTF
abundance: -; v_gene: TRBV2; d_gene: -; j_gene: TRBJ1-2; CDR3nt: TGTGCCAGCAGTATACAACAGGGCTCCTATGGCTACACCTTC; CDR3aa: CASSIQQGSYGYTF